This T cell receptor (beta chain) was captured by sequencing in a study of technical replicates of blood from several donors. Sequencing used immunoSEQ multiplex PCR; TCRdb keeps in-frame clones, though not all of them. In the table there are around 60,000 clones, around 92% of which are singletons. The CDR3 runs to 14 residues. Germline V gene lookup returns CDR1 SEHNR and CDR2 FQNEAQ (reference sequence). Trimming stripped 5 bases from V and 1 base from J, with 12 bases between. The origin of this receptor is a human donor in good health. Some clones in this sample may be carry-over from other donors' samples. The chain joins TRBV7-9 to TRBJ2-7, with D tentatively TRBD1 (6 bases). Sequencing was done on a sample of PBMCs. The CDR3 loop reads CASSPATGSYEQYF. CDR3 nucleotides: TGTGCCAGCAGCCCTGCGACAGGTTCCTACGAGCAGTACTTC.